The next 22 T cell receptor beta chains were all read from a single sample in a study of cytomegalovirus exposure and HLA in healthy donors. 13 Jbeta primers and 60 Vbeta primers were used for the PCR. Here immunoSEQ multiplex PCR was the method, and the copy in TCRdb shows in-frame clones only, minus some. The repertoire holds roughly 130,000 clones, with roughly 80% as singletons. The sample taken for sequencing was PBMCs. All receptors come from a middle-aged man in good health and CMV-seronegative.

The chain carries TRBV11-1 and TRBJ2-7; the match to TRBD2 covers 7 bases. Germline lookup yields CDR1 SGHAT and CDR2 FQDESV (reference sequence). The CDR3 length is 15 residues. Trimming at V came to 1 base and at J to 3 bases, leaving 6 bases not matched to a gene. CDR3 bases: TGTGCCAGCAGCTTAGGTGGTAGCGGGTTCTACGAGCAGTACTTC. It encodes CASSLGGSGFYEQYF.

The chain employs TRBV7-7 and TRBJ2-5, with D possibly being TRBD1 (5 bases). The CDR3 extends over 14 amino acids. The V and J ends lost 5 bases and 5 bases respectively, with 15 bases between them. Germline CDR1 is SSHAT and CDR2 is FNYEAQ (reference sequence). Here the CDR3 DNA reads TGTGCCAGCAGCAATCCGACAGTTCCGGAGACCCAGTACTTC. It translates to CASSNPTVPETQYF.

The gene calls are TRBV9 and TRBJ2-7, with 12 bases lining up with TRBD2. Germline V gives CDR1 SGDLS, CDR2 YYNGEE. J was trimmed by 6 bases and V by 3 bases; bases with no gene match: 7. The CDR3 has 15 residues. CDR3 DNA: TGTGCCAGCAGCGAGACTAGCGGGAGCGGTTCCGAGCAGTACTTC. The encoded protein is CASSETSGSGSEQYF.

This clone was observed a few times. The chain uses TRBV18 and TRBJ1-1, with 11 positions matching TRBD1. The germline V gene has CDR1 KGHSH and CDR2 LQKENI. The CDR3 has 16 amino acids. The V segment lost 6 bases and the J segment 0 bases; nucleotides outside the gene matches: 6. CDR3 region: CASSGRTGGLNTEAFF. The DNA for the CDR3 is TGTGCCAGCTCGGGTCGGACAGGGGGCTTGAACACTGAAGCTTTCTTT. Full variable domain (remainder filled in from reference TRBV18 and TRBJ1-1): NAGVMQNPRHLVRRRGQEARLRCSPMKGHSHVYWYRQLPEEGLKFMVYLQKENIIDESGMPKERFSAEFPKEGPSILRIQQVVRGDSAAYFCASSGRTGGLNTEAFFGQGTRLTVV.

V is TRBV30 and J is TRBJ1-2; 9 nucleotides agree with TRBD1. The CDR3 extends over 13 amino acids. The J segment lost 6 bases and the V segment lost 0 bases, leaving 2 bases of the junction unmatched. Germline values: CDR1 GTSNPN, CDR2 SVGIG (reference sequence). The CDR3 is CAWSVQGANGYTF. The CDR3 coding sequence is TGTGCCTGGAGTGTACAGGGGGCGAATGGCTACACCTTC.

This chain joins TRBV5-1 and TRBJ1-2; no clear D gene. Germline V lookup: CDR1 SGHRS, CDR2 YFSETQ. This CDR3 has 13 amino acids. Between the trimmed V and J ends, which lost 2 bases and 5 bases, there was a span of 10 bases. The CDR3 reads CASSFAGNYGYTF. CDR3 bases: TGCGCCAGCAGCTTCGCGGGAAATTATGGCTACACCTTC.

The gene calls are TRBV5-4 and TRBJ2-5; 10 bases map to TRBD1. Germline V gives CDR1 SGHNT, CDR2 YYREEE (reference sequence). After removal of 0 bases from V and 5 bases from J, the junction contained 4 bases not matched to a gene. This CDR3 region has 15 residues. For the CDR3, the DNA is TGTGCCAGCAGCTTGGGGACAGGGGGTTTGGAGACCCAGTACTTC. This sequence encodes CASSLGTGGLETQYF.

This clone was detected only a few times. The V and J genes are TRBV2 and TRBJ2-5; 7 bases map to TRBD1. Germline V gives CDR1 SNHLY, CDR2 FYNNEI. V was pared by 3 bases and J by 4 bases, with 5 bases of the junction left unmatched. CDR3 length equals 14 residues. CDR3 nucleotide sequence: TGTGCCAGCAGTGAGCTTCCAGGGGGAGAGACCCAGTACTTC. Residues: CASSELPGGETQYF.

This sequence joins TRBV19 and TRBJ2-5, with 9 bases aligning to TRBD1. V shed 5 bases and J 5 bases; nucleotides not matched to a gene: 9. From germline, CDR1 is LNHDA and CDR2 SQIVND (reference sequence). The CDR3 contains 15 residues. CDR3 amino acids: CASSGGTGRGETQYF. The CDR3 nucleotides are TGTGCCAGTAGTGGGGGGACAGGGAGGGGGGAGACCCAGTACTTC.

The chain recombines TRBV5-1 with TRBJ1-4, with D uncertain. V shed 4 bases and J shed 7 bases, with 14 bases lying between them. CDR3 length: 14 residues. Germline-derived CDR1 and CDR2 are SGHRS and YFSETQ. CDR3 in amino acids: CASSGTSSGEKLFF. In DNA, the CDR3 is TGCGCCAGCAGCGGTACTTCGTCAGGTGAAAAACTGTTTTTT. Full variable domain (remainder filled in from reference TRBV5-1 and TRBJ1-4): KAGVTQTPRYLIKTRGQQVTLSCSPISGHRSVSWYQQTPGQGLQFLFEYFSETQRNKGNFPGRFSGRQFSNSRSEMNVSTLELGDSALYLCASSGTSSGEKLFFGSGTQLSVL.

As concerns this clone: Additional DNA sequences in this sample encode the identical CDR3. The V and J genes are TRBV2 and TRBJ2-5; 8 positions match TRBD2. V was pared by 4 bases and J by 2 bases, with 3 bases of the junction left unmatched. The CDR3 has 14 residues. Germline assignment: CDR1 SNHLY and CDR2 FYNNEI. Here the CDR3 DNA reads TGTGCCAGCAGTGTAACTAGCGGACAAGAGACCCAGTACTTC. Its translation is CASSVTSGQETQYF.

The chain recombines TRBV5-1 with TRBJ2-1; D call uncertain. The germline V and J ends were trimmed by 2 bases and 0 bases, with 9 bases remaining between them. The germline CDR1 and CDR2 sequences are SGHRS and YFSETQ. This CDR3 has 15 amino acids. CDR3 loop: CASSFEASSYNEQFF. The CDR3 nucleotides are TGCGCCAGCAGCTTCGAGGCGAGCTCCTACAATGAGCAGTTCTTC.

Comment on this clone: The junction departs from germline at one end; a sequencing error may be responsible. The rearrangement links TRBV9 to TRBJ2-1; TRBD2 might be the D (5 bases). The CDR3 has 13 residues. CDR1 SGDLS and CDR2 YYNGEE come from the germline V gene. In nucleotides, the CDR3 is TGTGCCAGCAGCGGATGGGAGAGCAATCAGCAGTTCTTC. Protein sequence: CASSGWESNQQFF.

The chain couples TRBV18 to TRBJ1-1, with D possibly matching TRBD1 (5 bases). The CDR3 spans 13 residues. Germline loops: CDR1 KGHSH, CDR2 LQKENI. The germline V and J ends were trimmed by 4 bases and 1 base, with 7 bases remaining between them. CDR3 nucleotide sequence: TGTGCCAGCTCACAGGGGTCGAACACTGAAGCTTTCTTT. Its protein product is CASSQGSNTEAFF. Combining the CDR3 with reference TRBV18 and TRBJ1-1 gives the whole variable domain NAGVMQNPRHLVRRRGQEARLRCSPMKGHSHVYWYRQLPEEGLKFMVYLQKENIIDESGMPKERFSAEFPKEGPSILRIQQVVRGDSAAYFCASSQGSNTEAFFGQGTRLTVV.

The V gene is TRBV19, the J gene TRBJ2-3, with D perhaps TRBD1 (6 bases). The CDR3 has 12 residues. Germline CDR1 is LNHDA and CDR2 is SQIVND (reference sequence). Trimming cost V 5 bases and J 11 bases, with 14 bases left between them. The CDR3 loop is CASSWVGDKQYF. CDR3 nucleotide sequence: TGTGCCAGTAGTTGGGTGGGGGACAAGCAGTATTTT.

This clone has only one observation. The chain combines TRBV6-1 with TRBJ2-7, with TRBD1 matching over 7 bases. Per germline, CDR1 MNHNS and CDR2 SASEGT. The junction had 3 bases not matched to a gene; V was cut back by 1 base and J by 0 bases. There are 15 residues in the CDR3. The CDR3 DNA sequence: TGTGCCAGCAGTGAAGAGACAGGGTCCTCCTACGAGCAGTACTTC. Translated: CASSEETGSSYEQYF.

In DNA, the CDR3 is TGTGCCAGCAGCTTGGGGCCAAGGGGATCCTACAATGAGCAGTTCTTC. This encodes CASSLGPRGSYNEQFF. V gene TRBV5-6 combines with J gene TRBJ2-1; D might be TRBD1 (5 bases). Germline V gives CDR1 SGHDT, CDR2 YYEEEE. This CDR3 has 16 residues. The V end was cut by 0 bases, the J end by 1 base, with 11 bases between.

This chain joins TRBV6-1 and TRBJ2-5; D is perhaps TRBD1 (5 bases). Trimming left V 7 bases short and J 2 bases short, with 14 bases between. CDR1 and CDR2 (germline): MNHNS, SASEGT. The CDR3 is 14 amino acids. CDR3: CASKRQGTQETQYF. CDR3 DNA sequence: TGTGCCAGCAAGAGGCAGGGCACTCAAGAGACCCAGTACTTC.

The chain joins TRBV5-4 to TRBJ2-7; 12 positions match TRBD2. V dropped 4 bases and J dropped 0; count of bases not matched to a gene: 17. From germline, CDR1 is SGHNT and CDR2 YYREEE (reference sequence). The CDR3 loop spans 20 amino acids. CDR3 in amino acids: CASSPSPVPSGRESSYEQYF. DNA for the CDR3: TGTGCCAGCAGCCCAAGCCCCGTCCCTAGCGGGAGGGAAAGCTCCTACGAGCAGTACTTC.

This clone was detected once. V gene TRBV29-1 combines with J gene TRBJ2-1; 7 bases fit TRBD2. Germline V gene lookup returns CDR1 SQVTM and CDR2 ANQGSEA. V shed 5 bases, J shed 10 bases, and the junction held 14 bases outside the gene matches. This CDR3 spans 14 amino acids. The DNA of the CDR3 is TGCAGCGTTCTTCGCGGGAGCGCCTCCCCGGAGCAGTTCTTC. Translated: CSVLRGSASPEQFF.

The J gene is TRBJ2-3, the V gene TRBV7-2; D perhaps matches TRBD2 (6 bases). V gave up 6 bases and J gave up 2 bases, with 15 bases separating them. There are 15 residues in the CDR3. In germline, CDR1 is SGHTA, CDR2 FQGNSA. The CDR3 protein is CASRSPGLNTDTQYF. The CDR3 nucleotides are TGTGCCAGCAGGTCACCGGGACTTAACACAGATACGCAGTATTTT. The full variable domain, in which reference TRBV7-2 and TRBJ2-3 provide the parts outside the CDR3, is GAGVSQSPSNKVTEKGKDVELRCDPISGHTALYWYRQSLGQGLEFLIYFQGNSAPDKSGLPSDRFSAERTGGSVSTLTIQRTQQEDSAVYLCASRSPGLNTDTQYFGPGTRLTVL.

The chain combines TRBV5-1 with TRBJ2-1; possibly TRBD1 for D (6 bases). V shed 4 bases and J shed 10 bases, with 9 bases lying between them. The CDR3 length is 11 residues. CDR1 is SGHRS, CDR2 YFSETQ, per germline. The chain's CDR3 is CASSRDTEQFF. DNA of the CDR3: TGCGCCAGCAGCAGGGACACCGAGCAGTTCTTC.